This T cell receptor beta chain was retrieved from a study of OX40 agonist ivuxolimab in advanced cancers. Study context: Ivuxolimab, an agonistic anti-OX40 (CD134) antibody, was given to patients. Patients were treated with intravenous ivuxolimab, dosed at 0.01 to 10 mg/kg and infused every 2 weeks.

From germline, CDR1 is GTSNPN and CDR2 SVGIG (reference sequence). With 3 bases removed from V and 5 bases from J, the gap between germline ends came to 13 bases. CDR3 size: 13 residues. This clone was seen a handful of times. Researchers took blood at baseline, on cycle 4 day 1, and on cycle 7 day 1. Clones were sequenced by immunoSEQ multiplex PCR, and TCRdb holds only the in-frame ones, with some missing. The data contain tens of thousands of clones, around 91% of them singletons. The gene calls are TRBV30 and TRBJ1-1, with unresolved D. The clonotype comes from an adult with an advanced solid tumor such as melanoma, head and neck, liver or kidney cancer. The material sequenced was CD4+ or CD8+ T cells sorted from blood, taken in a trial of the OX40 agonist ivuxolimab. The CDR3 DNA is TGTGCCTGGAGGAGGAATATGGCAACTGAAGCTTTCTTT. This sequence encodes CAWRRNMATEAFF.